The 16 T cell receptor beta chains below were found in one sample sequenced in a study of T cells of healthy individuals (dated by TCRdb to 2017 to 2018). The library was built by means of 5' RACE. TCRdb lists the instrument as Illumina MiSeq. Using fastp at Q25 and MiXCR, TCRdb reprocessed the public reads and kept productive beta chains. Rows with a matching CDR3 protein are joined into one entry that keeps the most common DNA and genes. The sample table records 63,000 or so distinct CDR3 sequences; 15% to 20% of these occur just once. Approximately 4.7% of the sample lies in the top ten. These receptor sequences come from a human donor in good health.

This clonotype was seen more than once but under ten times. The rearrangement joins TRBV28 to TRBJ2-1; no clear D gene. V was pared by 3 bases and J by 5 bases, with 5 bases between. The germline gives CDR1 MDHEN, CDR2 SYDVKM. The CDR3 has 12 amino acids. The CDR3 loop is CASSFRNNEQFF. The CDR3 nucleotides read TGTGCCAGCAGTTTTCGGAACAATGAGCAGTTCTTC. Full variable domain (outside the CDR3, taken from reference TRBV28 and TRBJ2-1): DVKVTQSSRYLVKRTGEKVFLECVQDMDHENMFWYRQDPGLGLRLIYFSYDVKMKEKGDIPEGYSVSREKKERFSLILESASTNQTSMYLCASSFRNNEQFFGPGTRLTVL.

The V call is TRBV2, the J call TRBJ2-6; no definite D call. Germline V gives CDR1 SNHLY, CDR2 FYNNEI. Trimming took off 3 bases at V and 0 bases at J, with 6 bases between the two ends. The CDR3 extends over 15 amino acids. Written as DNA, the CDR3 is TGTGCCAGCAGTGAGCGCGGCTCTGGGGCCAACGTCCTGACTTTC. The encoded protein is CASSERGSGANVLTF.

The rearrangement joins TRBV6-6 to TRBJ2-7, with TRBD1 as a possible D gene (6 bases). Germline CDR1 is MNHNY and CDR2 is SVGAGI (reference sequence). CDR3 size: 14 residues. Deletions cut 2 bases from V and 3 bases from J, with 11 bases between. CDR3 sequence reads: CASSYGTSGYEQYF. For the CDR3, the DNA is TGTGCCAGCAGTTACGGGACATCCGGCTACGAGCAGTACTTC.

This clonotype was recorded a few times. V usage is TRBV3-1 and J usage is TRBJ2-7; no clear D gene. Germline assignment: CDR1 LGHDT and CDR2 YNNKEL (reference sequence). V dropped 4 bases and J dropped 3 bases, with 10 bases sitting between them. This CDR3 has 13 amino acids. In nucleotides, the CDR3 is TGTGCCAGCAGCCCCCCAGGACGCTACGAGCAGTACTTC. As protein: CASSPPGRYEQYF.

This chain links TRBV5-6 with TRBJ2-3; D might be TRBD1 (6 bases). This CDR3 comprises 14 residues. The V end lost 5 bases, the J end lost 4 bases, and 14 bases lay between the germline ends. Germline CDR1 reads SGHDT; CDR2 reads YYEEEE. The CDR3 region is CASRSLQGSDTQYF. The DNA of the CDR3 is TGTGCCAGCAGATCCCTACAGGGTTCAGATACGCAGTATTTT.

The table lists this clonotype with many counts. The J gene is TRBJ1-5, the V gene TRBV23-1; possibly TRBD1 for D (6 bases). TRBV23-1 is assigned to the ORF class and has an uncertain function. V lost 6 bases and J lost 13, with 25 bases in between. The CDR3 covers 15 residues. The CDR3 sequence: CASSPHPGGDLYQHF. CDR3 nucleotides: TGCGCCAGCAGCCCACATCCCGGGGGCGATCTCTATCAGCATTTT.

The chain couples TRBV7-3 to TRBJ2-3; TRBD2 matches 7 bases. Germline loops: CDR1 SGHTA, CDR2 FQGTGA. The CDR3 is made up of 16 amino acids. Trimming at V came to 4 bases and at J to 4 bases, leaving 11 bases not matched to a gene. CDR3 sequence (DNA): TGTGCCAGCAGCTCCGGTAGGGCGGGAGCATCAGATACGCAGTATTTT. Its protein is CASSSGRAGASDTQYF.

This chain links TRBV7-2 with TRBJ1-6, with TRBD1 matching 8 bases. V gave up 2 bases and J gave up 11 bases; unmatched junction bases: 5. The CDR3 has 14 residues. CDR1 is SGHTA, CDR2 FQGNSA, per germline. The CDR3 DNA is TGTGCCAGCAGCTTAACAAGGACAGGGACACCCCTCCACTTT. Its translation is CASSLTRTGTPLHF.

The chain is built from TRBV7-2 and TRBJ2-3, with a weak D call TRBD1 (5 bases). This CDR3 contains 13 residues. Trimming removed 5 bases at V and 5 bases at J, with 11 bases between. Germline values: CDR1 SGHTA, CDR2 FQGNSA. CDR3 amino acids: CASSPRDGDTQYF. CDR3 in DNA: TGTGCCAGCAGCCCCAGGGATGGAGATACGCAGTATTTT.

This clonotype was recorded a few times. The chain carries TRBV19 and TRBJ1-1; TRBD1 might be the D (5 bases). The CDR3 runs to 14 residues. From germline, CDR1 is LNHDA and CDR2 SQIVND (reference sequence). The ends were cut back, 10 bases at V and 0 bases at J, with 15 bases in the middle. The CDR3 nucleotides read TGTGCCACTACGCGCAGGGATGTGAACACTGAAGCTTTCTTT. This sequence encodes CATTRRDVNTEAFF. Full variable domain (rest looked up from reference TRBV19 and TRBJ1-1): DGGITQSPKYLFRKEGQNVTLSCEQNLNHDAMYWYRQDPGQGLRLIYYSQIVNDFQKGDIAEGYSVSREKKESFPLTVTSAQKNPTAFYLCATTRRDVNTEAFFGQGTRLTVV.

This clonotype has a count of ten or more. This chain joins TRBV4-3 and TRBJ2-1; D remains unclear. This CDR3 region has 16 residues. V lost 0 bases, J lost 3 bases, and 12 bases lay in between. Germline V gene data show CDR1 as LGHNA and CDR2 as YSLEER. CDR3 DNA: TGCGCCAGCAGCCAAGAGTCGCTGCCCCTCTACAATGAGCAGTTCTTC. Translation gives CASSQESLPLYNEQFF.

V gene TRBV3-1 combines with J gene TRBJ1-6; 9 nucleotides align to TRBD1. The CDR3 consists of 14 residues. After removal of 5 bases from V and 7 bases from J, the junction contained 3 bases not matched to a gene. Germline-derived CDR1 and CDR2 are LGHDT and YNNKEL (reference sequence). The CDR3 loop reads CASSRGTGNSPLHF. CDR3 DNA: TGTGCCAGCAGCAGGGGGACAGGGAATTCACCCCTCCACTTT.

This clonotype was observed a few times. The chain employs TRBV6-1 and TRBJ2-4, with D unclear. The CDR3 totals 13 residues. Trimming shortened V by 1 base and J by 10 bases, and 11 bases separated the two germline ends. CDR1 is MNHNS and CDR2 is SASEGT in the germline V gene. CDR3 DNA sequence: TGTGCCAGCAGTGAAGAAGTCGATCGTATTCAGTACTTC. Protein: CASSEEVDRIQYF.

J is TRBJ2-1 and V is TRBV16; 8 bases fit TRBD2. The CDR3 runs 14 residues. Germline V gives CDR1 KGHSY, CDR2 FQNENV. The junction had 4 bases not matched to a gene; V was cut back by 4 bases and J by 5 bases. CDR3 region: CASSPAGANNEQFF. The CDR3 DNA sequence: TGTGCCAGCAGCCCAGCGGGAGCTAACAATGAGCAGTTCTTC.

This chain uses TRBV28 with TRBJ1-2; D may be TRBD1 (5 bases). The CDR3 spans 15 residues. In germline, CDR1 is MDHEN, CDR2 SYDVKM. Deletions cut 5 bases from V and 5 bases from J, with 18 bases between. This CDR3 reads CASSKFRDGRYGYTF. DNA of the CDR3: TGTGCCAGCAGTAAATTTCGGGACGGAAGATATGGCTACACCTTC.

In its sample, this clonotype was seen many times. This chain's CDR3 is CASSIQGAGTSYEQYF. CDR3 sequence (DNA): TGTGCCAGCAGTATCCAGGGGGCTGGGACCTCCTACGAGCAGTACTTC. J is TRBJ2-7 and V is TRBV27, with 8 bases that match TRBD1. The length of the CDR3 is 16 residues. Germline lookup yields CDR1 MNHEY and CDR2 SMNVEV (reference sequence). J lost 0 bases, V lost 5 bases, and 9 bases had no gene match.